The 6 T cell receptor beta chains below come from one sample, sequenced in a study of regulatory T cells in long-lasting Graves disease. Time point specified: persistent/refractory GD, antithyroid drugs over 5 years with positive TRAb. Isolated PBMC RNA provided the starting material for the TCR library. The authors built TCR beta libraries using iRepertoire HTBI primers and Arm-PCR of CDR3 regions. From the multiplex PCR reads, TCRdb called clonotypes with MiXCR, one entry per CDR3 protein. Among around 510,000 distinct CDR3 sequences listed, roughly 20% were seen once. The sample in question was peripheral blood mononuclear cells (PBMCs), obtained when the disease was refractory, from a patient treated with antithyroid drugs. The receptors were sampled from a female donor with Graves disease.

This clonotype was seen ten or more times. This chain joins TRBV11-2 and TRBJ2-7; TRBD2 aligns across 7 bases. CDR1 is SGHAT and CDR2 is FQNNGV in the germline V gene. This CDR3 is built from 16 residues. After removal of 6 bases from V and 4 bases from J, the junction contained 15 bases not matched to a gene. For the CDR3, the DNA is TGTGCCAGCAGGTCGAGAGCGGGGCTCAGCCCTTACGAGCAGTACTTC. Protein: CASRSRAGLSPYEQYF.

The sample holds a few counts of this clonotype. The chain has TRBV29-1 and TRBJ2-1, with a weak D call TRBD1 (6 bases). Germline CDR1 reads SQVTM; CDR2 reads ANQGSEA. The CDR3 has 14 amino acids. Trimming shortened V by 6 bases and J by 4 bases, and 16 bases separated the two germline ends. The chain's CDR3 is CSVLGQGTYNEQFF. For the CDR3, the DNA is TGCAGCGTGCTAGGGCAGGGGACGTACAATGAGCAGTTCTTC.

A note on this clonotype: A much larger clone differs from this one at a single base, so this may be a read error. J is TRBJ1-4 and V is TRBV28; no firm D call. The germline V gene encodes CDR1 MDHEN and CDR2 SYDVKM. Between the trimmed V and J ends, which lost 4 bases and 4 bases, there was a span of 13 bases. The CDR3 totals 15 residues. This CDR3 is CASSSFGRINEKLFF. The CDR3 region has the DNA TGTGCCAGCAGTTCATTCGGGCGGATTAATGAAAAACTGTTTTTT. Supplemented by reference TRBV28 and TRBJ1-4, the full variable domain reads DVKVTQSSRYLVKRTGEKVFLECVQDMDHENMFWYRQDPGLGLRLIYFSYDVKMKEKGDIPEGYSVSREKKERFSLILESASTNQTSMYLCASSSFGRINEKLFFGSGTQLSVL.

CDR3 bases: TGCGCCAGCAGCCAAGAAGAGGGCTACGAGCAGTACTTC. This sequence encodes CASSQEEGYEQYF. The chain carries TRBV4-1 and TRBJ2-7; the D gene is possibly TRBD2 (5 bases). Germline lookup yields CDR1 MGHRA and CDR2 YSYEKL. Trimming left V 0 bases short and J 3 bases short, with 6 bases between. The CDR3 covers 13 residues.

There are many counts of this clonotype. V is TRBV11-2 and J is TRBJ2-7, with TRBD1 matching 11 bases. CDR1 and CDR2 (germline): SGHAT, FQNNGV. There are 16 residues in the CDR3. After removal of 8 bases from V and 3 bases from J, the junction contained 12 bases not matched to a gene. The CDR3 is CASSQGPGTGGYEQYF. The CDR3 DNA reads as TGTGCCAGCTCCCAAGGCCCCGGGACAGGGGGCTACGAGCAGTACTTC.

This chain links TRBV6-5 with TRBJ1-1; D uncertain. The ends were cut back, 4 bases at V and 8 bases at J, with 20 bases in the middle. The CDR3 extends over 15 amino acids. Germline V CDR1 and CDR2: MNHEY, SVGAGI. This CDR3 reads CASSLSPGGFKEAFF. The CDR3 DNA is TGTGCCAGCAGTTTATCCCCAGGAGGGTTTAAAGAAGCTTTCTTT.